This TCR beta chain comes out of a study of tumor and adjacent non-tumor tissue in lung cancer. Study at large: The cohort had approximately 13 adenocarcinoma, a couple of squamous cell and 1 small cell patients. On average, productive TCRbeta reads reached about 4 million per sample. General observations from the study: Tumor TCR diversity, when higher, was linked to shorter survival. Normal lung showed higher cumulative top 100 clone frequency than tumor.

TCRbeta libraries were built with three rounds of nested PCR, modified from ARM-PCR. TCRdb itself ran the multiplex PCR reads through MiXCR, one entry per CDR3 protein. The table has 65,000 to 90,000 distinct CDR3 sequences, around 70% seen once; the top ten hold over 9.5%. Worth noting for this clonotype: As yet, its antigen is unknown.

No cell sorting was done before RNA was extracted from the tissue. The CDR3 covers 13 residues. The V and J ends lost 8 bases and 6 bases respectively, with 14 bases between them. The sequenced material came from lung tumor tissue. The chain combines TRBV12-3 or TRBV12-4 with TRBJ2-4; D remains ambiguous. This TCR was sampled from a woman aged 65 to 85 with non-small cell lung cancer. In DNA form, the CDR3 reads TGTGCCAGCGGACCCCAGACGGGAAACATTCAGTACTTC. This gives the protein CASGPQTGNIQYF.